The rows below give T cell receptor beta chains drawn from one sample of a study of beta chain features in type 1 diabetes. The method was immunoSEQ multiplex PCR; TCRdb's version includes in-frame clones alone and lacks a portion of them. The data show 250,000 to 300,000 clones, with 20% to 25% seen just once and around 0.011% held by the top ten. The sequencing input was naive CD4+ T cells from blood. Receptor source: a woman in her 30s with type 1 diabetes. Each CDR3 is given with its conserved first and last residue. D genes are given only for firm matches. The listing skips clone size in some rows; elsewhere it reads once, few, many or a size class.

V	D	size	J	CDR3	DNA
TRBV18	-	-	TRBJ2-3	CASSPPSTDTQYF	TGTGCCAGCTCACCACCCTCCACAGATACGCAGTATTTT
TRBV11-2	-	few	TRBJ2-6	CASSEAGGANVLTF	TGTGCCAGCAGCGAGGCCGGAGGGGCCAACGTCCTGACTTTC
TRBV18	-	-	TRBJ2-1	CASSPPGSGNEQFF	TGTGCCAGCTCACCACCGGGCTCGGGGAATGAGCAGTTCTTC
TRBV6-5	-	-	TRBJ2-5	CASSYVPRETQYF	TGTGCCAGCAGTTACGTACCCCGGGAGACCCAGTACTTC
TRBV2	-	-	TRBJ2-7	CASSTGTGSSLEQYF	TGTGCCAGCAGCACAGGGACCGGTTCGTCTCTCGAGCAGTACTTC
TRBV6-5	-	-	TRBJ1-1	CASSYPGSPEAFF	TGTGCCAGCAGTTACCCAGGGTCCCCTGAAGCTTTCTTT
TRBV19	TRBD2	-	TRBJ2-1	CASSIATSGSSYNEQFF	TGTGCCAGTAGTATAGCGACTAGCGGGAGCTCCTACAATGAGCAGTTCTTC
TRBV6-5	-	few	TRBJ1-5	CASSYSHGRGQPQHF	TGTGCCAGCAGTTACTCGCACGGGCGGGGTCAGCCCCAGCATTTT
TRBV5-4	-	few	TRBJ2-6	CASSREGTGSGGANVLTF	TGTGCCAGCAGCCGGGAGGGGACAGGGTCAGGTGGGGCCAACGTCCTGACTTTC
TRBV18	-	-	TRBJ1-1	CASSPSRGNTEAFF	TGTGCCAGCTCACCGAGTAGGGGGAACACTGAAGCTTTCTTT
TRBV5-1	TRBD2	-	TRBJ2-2	CASRLGLAGAGELFF	TGCGCCAGCAGACTTGGACTAGCGGGAGCCGGGGAGCTGTTTTTT
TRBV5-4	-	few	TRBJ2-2	CASSADQGPGELFF	TGTGCCAGCAGCGCGGATCAGGGGCCCGGGGAGCTGTTTTTT
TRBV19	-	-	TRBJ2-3	CASSITPPGSTDTQYF	TGTGCCAGTAGTATAACCCCGCCGGGAAGCACAGATACGCAGTATTTT
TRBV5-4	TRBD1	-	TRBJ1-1	CASRRTGNTEAFF	TGTGCCAGCAGGAGGACAGGGAACACTGAAGCTTTCTTT
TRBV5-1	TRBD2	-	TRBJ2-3	CASSLAGLAGSGGTDTQYF	TGCGCCAGCAGCTTGGCCGGGCTAGCGGGATCGGGTGGCACAGATACGCAGTATTTT
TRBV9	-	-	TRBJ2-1	CASSVAGGTSYNEQFF	TGTGCCAGCAGCGTAGCTGGGGGCACTTCCTACAATGAGCAGTTCTTC
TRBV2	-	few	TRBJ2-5	CASSGDYQETQYF	TGTGCCAGCAGTGGAGACTATCAAGAGACCCAGTACTTC
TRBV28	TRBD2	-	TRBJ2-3	CASSPSGRATDTQYF	TGTGCCAGCAGTCCTAGCGGGAGGGCGACAGATACGCAGTATTTT
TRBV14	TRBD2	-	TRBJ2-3	CASSQVVLADPDTQYF	TGTGCCAGCAGCCAAGTGGTACTAGCGGACCCAGATACGCAGTATTTT
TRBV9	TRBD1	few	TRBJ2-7	CASSPPGQGRGEQYF	TGTGCCAGCAGCCCCCCGGGACAGGGGAGAGGCGAGCAGTACTTC
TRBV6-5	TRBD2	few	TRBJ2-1	CASSYPGGDEQFF	TGTGCCAGCAGTTACCCGGGAGGGGATGAGCAGTTCTTC
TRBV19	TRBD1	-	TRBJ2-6	CASSTGIVSGANVLTF	TGTGCCAGTTCGACAGGGATAGTCTCTGGGGCCAACGTCCTGACTTTC
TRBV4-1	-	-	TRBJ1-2	CASSQDSANYGYTF	TGCGCCAGCAGCCAAGACAGTGCTAACTATGGCTACACCTTC
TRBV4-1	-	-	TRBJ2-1	CASSQVLAEQFF	TGCGCCAGCAGCCAAGTCCTAGCGGAGCAGTTCTTC
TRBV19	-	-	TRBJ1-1	CASSIFVSAAEAFF	TGTGCCAGTAGTATATTTGTGTCTGCGGCTGAAGCTTTCTTT
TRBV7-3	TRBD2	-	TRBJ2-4	CASSLGGSGDIQYF	TGTGCCAGCAGCTTAGGGGGGAGCGGGGACATTCAGTACTTC
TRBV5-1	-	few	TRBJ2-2	CASSFRAGHTGELFF	TGCGCCAGCAGCTTCCGAGCGGGTCACACCGGGGAGCTGTTTTTT
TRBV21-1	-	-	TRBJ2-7	CASSGTITFSYEQYF	TGTGCCAGCTCCGGGACAATCACCTTCTCCTACGAGCAGTACTTC
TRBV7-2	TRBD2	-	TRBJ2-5	CASSRTSGSGETQYF	TGTGCCAGCAGCCGAACTAGCGGGAGCGGAGAGACCCAGTACTTC
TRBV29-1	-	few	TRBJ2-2	CSAFSGEGNTGELFF	TGCAGCGCATTCTCAGGGGAGGGGAACACCGGGGAGCTGTTTTTT
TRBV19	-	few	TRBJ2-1	CASSIRLTDNEQFF	TGTGCCAGTAGTATCCGGTTGACTGACAATGAGCAGTTCTTC
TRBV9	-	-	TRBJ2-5	CASSVGGKETQYF	TGTGCCAGCAGCGTAGGGGGCAAAGAGACCCAGTACTTC
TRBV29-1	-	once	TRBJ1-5	CSVATSINQPQHF	TGCAGCGTTGCGACAAGCATCAATCAGCCCCAGCATTTT
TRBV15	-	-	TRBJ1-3	CATSRDLGGSTGNTIYF	TGTGCCACCAGCAGAGATCTCGGCGGATCTACGGGAAACACCATATATTTT
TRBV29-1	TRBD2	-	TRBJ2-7	CSVALVLAAYEQYF	TGCAGCGTTGCGTTAGTACTAGCGGCTTACGAGCAGTACTTC
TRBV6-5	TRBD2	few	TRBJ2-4	CATGEAGRAKNIQYF	TGTGCCACGGGAGAAGCGGGAAGAGCCAAAAACATTCAGTACTTC
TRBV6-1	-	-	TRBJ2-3	CASSDHRDTTSTDTQYF	TGTGCCAGCAGTGATCATCGGGACACAACTAGCACAGATACGCAGTATTTT
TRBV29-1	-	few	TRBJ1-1	CSVVRAENTEAFF	TGCAGCGTTGTGAGGGCAGAGAACACTGAAGCTTTCTTT
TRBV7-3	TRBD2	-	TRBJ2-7	CASSYLAGGPYEQYF	TGTGCCAGCAGCTACCTAGCGGGAGGGCCTTACGAGCAGTACTTC
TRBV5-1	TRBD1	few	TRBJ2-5	CASSPGTEQETQYF	TGCGCCAGCAGCCCCGGGACAGAGCAAGAGACCCAGTACTTC
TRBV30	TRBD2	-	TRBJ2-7	CASSSSGYEQYF	TGTGCCTCCAGCTCTAGCGGCTACGAGCAGTACTTC
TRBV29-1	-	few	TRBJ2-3	CSGLSGGGTDTQYF	TGCAGCGGCTTAAGCGGCGGGGGCACAGATACGCAGTATTTT
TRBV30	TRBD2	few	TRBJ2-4	CAWRDKGLAEAKNIQYF	TGTGCCTGGAGAGACAAGGGACTAGCGGAAGCCAAAAACATTCAGTACTTC
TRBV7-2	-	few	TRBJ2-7	CASSSRGRTYEQYF	TGTGCCAGCAGCTCCCGAGGCAGAACCTACGAGCAGTACTTC
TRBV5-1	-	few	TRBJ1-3	CASSFSGQTSGNTIYF	TGCGCCAGCAGCTTCTCTGGGCAGACCTCTGGAAACACCATATATTTT
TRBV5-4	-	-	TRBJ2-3	CASSESDTQYF	TGTGCCAGCAGCGAGTCAGATACGCAGTATTTT
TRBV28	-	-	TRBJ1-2	CASSRGTYGYTF	TGTGCCAGCAGTCGCGGAACCTATGGCTACACCTTC
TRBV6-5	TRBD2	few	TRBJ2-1	CASSFSGLVVNEQFF	TGTGCCAGCAGTTTTTCGGGACTAGTTGTCAATGAGCAGTTCTTC
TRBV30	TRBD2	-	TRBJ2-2	CAWSLASGHRGELFF	TGTGCCTGGAGTCTCGCTAGCGGTCATAGAGGGGAGCTGTTTTTT
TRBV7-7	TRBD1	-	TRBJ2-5	CASSPWTGQETQYF	TGTGCTAGCAGCCCCTGGACAGGGCAAGAGACCCAGTACTTC